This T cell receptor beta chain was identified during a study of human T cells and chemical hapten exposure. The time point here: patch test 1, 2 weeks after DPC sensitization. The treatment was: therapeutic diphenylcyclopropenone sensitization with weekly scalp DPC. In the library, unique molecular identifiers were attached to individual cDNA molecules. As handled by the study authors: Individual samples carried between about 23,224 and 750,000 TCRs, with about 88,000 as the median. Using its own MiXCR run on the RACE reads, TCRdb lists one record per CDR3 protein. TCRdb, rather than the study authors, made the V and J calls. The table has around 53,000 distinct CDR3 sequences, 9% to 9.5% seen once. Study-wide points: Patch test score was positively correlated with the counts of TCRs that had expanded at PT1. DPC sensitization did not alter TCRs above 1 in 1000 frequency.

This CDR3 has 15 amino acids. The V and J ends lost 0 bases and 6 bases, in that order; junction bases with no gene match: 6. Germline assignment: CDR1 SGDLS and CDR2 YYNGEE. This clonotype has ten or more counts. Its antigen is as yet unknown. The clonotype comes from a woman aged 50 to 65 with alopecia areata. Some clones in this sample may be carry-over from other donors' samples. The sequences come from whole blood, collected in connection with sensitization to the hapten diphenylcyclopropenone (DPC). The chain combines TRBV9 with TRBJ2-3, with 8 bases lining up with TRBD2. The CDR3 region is CASSVVGLAGDTQYF. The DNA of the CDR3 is TGTGCCAGCAGCGTAGTGGGCCTAGCGGGCGATACGCAGTATTTT. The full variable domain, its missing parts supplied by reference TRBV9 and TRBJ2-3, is DSGVTQTPKHLITATGQRVTLRCSPRSGDLSVYWYQQSLDQGLQFLIQYYNGEERAKGNILERFSAQQFPDLHSELNLSSLELGDSALYFCASSVVGLAGDTQYFGPGTRLTVL.